This T cell receptor beta chain was captured by sequencing in a study of human T cells and chemical hapten exposure (dated by TCRdb to about 2021). About the study as a whole: For sensitization, 2% DPC in acetone was applied to a roughly 2 cm by roughly 2 cm area of upper inner arm skin. Libraries were pooled for sequencing, and variation in per-sample TCR yields was attributed mainly to small differences in library volumes within the pool. In alopecia patients, the study followed how the peripheral blood TCR repertoire changed in vivo over primary and secondary sensitization to diphenylcyclopropenone (DPC), a hapten. Patch testing was done on the upper back using Finn chambers containing 0.01% DPC, and results were scored after 6 days according to International Contact Dermatitis Research Group standards. Under 30 alopecia patients gave blood for TCR sequencing at one to four time points (pre-sensitization, 2, 6 and 24 weeks). Throughout the roughly 25-week study period, patients were also given weekly therapeutic DPC doses on the scalp. The mostly female patient cohort included alopecia areata with under or over 50% scalp involvement, alopecia totalis and alopecia universalis. Blood samples were taken from patients before sensitization (week 0) and then at 2, 6 and about 24 weeks after DPC sensitization. What the authors observed across the whole study: Repeated subsampling changed both the strength of the expansion versus patch-test correlation and the threshold at which that correlation became significant. A positive correlation was found between the number of PT1 expanded TCRs and patch test score, with significance reached at thresholds 8, 16 and 32 but not 4. No change with DPC sensitization was found in the number of TCRs above 1 in 1000 frequency, and no evidence of global repertoire structure alterations was found. Because all patients had alopecia, a presumed autoimmune disease, the immune response of the patients might differ from that of healthy individuals. Compared with pre-sensitization or healthy control sets, expanded TCRs formed significantly more large CDR3 similarity clusters, which is consistent with antigen-driven responses.

This clonotype occurred many times. Its antigen has not been determined. No quality values exist for individual bases; no much larger clone is one base distant. There are 12 amino acids in the CDR3, from cysteine to phenylalanine inclusive. The DNA shown is the 36-base CDR3, in frame from base 1. Looking up the germline V gene (reference sequence) yields CDR1 DFQATT and CDR2 SNEGSKA. V loses 5 bases of germline sequence and J loses 3 bases, and the interval between the two ends is 11 bases. The time point label, read with the paper, signifies: patch test 2, 6 weeks after DPC sensitization. According to the study, the label for this sample's treatment or condition signals: therapeutic diphenylcyclopropenone sensitization with weekly scalp DPC. At every patch-test visit, the blood draw took place before the patch test was put on. Patients were considered eligible if aged 18 to 70, diagnosed with alopecia and deemed suitable for DPC therapy, and patients were excluded if pregnant. Total RNA was extracted from unfractionated whole blood that had been collected in Tempus Blood RNA tubes.

Library construction relied on RACE. Sequenced on a NextSeq 500. Library preparation attached unique molecular identifiers to individual cDNA molecules for quantitative, reproducible TCR counting. For every blood RNA sample, sequencing covered both the TCR alpha and TCR beta chains. As for the authors' bioinformatics: The median number of TCRs per sample was around 100,000, ranging from about 20,000 to 750,000. V, J and CDR3 annotation of the TCR reads was carried out using the Decombinator software suite. Every sample was subsampled to the same number of TCRs (28,000) for the PS versus PT1 abundance plots. Expanded TCRs were defined as absent before sensitization and observed at least eight times at the 2-week time point. TCRdb reworked the public reads: Q25 trimming with fastp, MiXCR clone assembly, productive beta chains retained. Each record represents a unique CDR3 protein, reported with the most common genes and DNA among its rows. TCRdb, not the original authors, processed these V and J calls. The sample table holds about 380,000 distinct CDR3 sequences, of which more than 5% were seen once. The ten most abundant clones make up around 6% of the sample.

The receptor comes from a woman aged 18-30 years with alopecia areata. Some clones in this sample may be carry-over from other donors' samples. The sequence joins TRBV20-1 to TRBJ2-7, and perhaps TRBD1 as D gene, on 6 matching bases. Sequenced material: whole blood, taken in connection with sensitization to the hapten diphenylcyclopropenone (DPC). The nucleotide sequence is TGCAGTGCTCGGCTACAGGGCTACGAGCAGTACTTC. It specifies CSARLQGYEQYF.